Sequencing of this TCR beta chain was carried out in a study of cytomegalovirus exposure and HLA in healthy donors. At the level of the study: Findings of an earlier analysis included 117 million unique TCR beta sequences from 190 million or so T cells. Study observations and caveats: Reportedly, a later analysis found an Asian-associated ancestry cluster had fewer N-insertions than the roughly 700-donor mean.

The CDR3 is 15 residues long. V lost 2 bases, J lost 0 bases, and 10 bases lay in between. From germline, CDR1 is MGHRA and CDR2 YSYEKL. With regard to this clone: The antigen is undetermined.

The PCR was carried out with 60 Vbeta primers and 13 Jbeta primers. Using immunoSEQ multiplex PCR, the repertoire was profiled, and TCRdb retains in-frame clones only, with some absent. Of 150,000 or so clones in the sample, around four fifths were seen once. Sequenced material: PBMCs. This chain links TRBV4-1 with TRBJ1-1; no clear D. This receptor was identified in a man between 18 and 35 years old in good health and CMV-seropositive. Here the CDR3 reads CASSQSATMNTEAFF. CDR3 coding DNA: TGCGCCAGCAGCCAATCAGCTACTATGAACACTGAAGCTTTCTTT.